This TCR beta chain stems from a study of cytomegalovirus exposure and HLA in healthy donors. Overall study findings and caveats: Further analysis was carried out later, and it showed several of the most significant clusters appearing linked to common viral pathogens. It is likely that the observed cluster of highly shared sequence variants was a sequencing artifact.

Comment on this clone: Antigen unknown.

The PCR contained 60 Vbeta and 13 Jbeta primers. How the authors handled the data: Later, roughly 80 million unique TCR beta chains were counted in an analysis, and about 10 million of them were shared. The table came from immunoSEQ multiplex PCR; TCRdb's copy has only in-frame clones and leaves some out. The DNA was the basis for D and trimming; V, J and clone size are from that table. The listing records about 190,000 clones. The J segment lost 6 bases and the V segment lost 7 bases, leaving 10 bases of the junction unmatched. Germline loops: CDR1 MNHEY, CDR2 SVGAGI. CDR3 length equals 15 residues. The sequencing input was PBMCs. The chain is built from TRBV6-5 and TRBJ2-1; 9 bases align to TRBD2. The TCR comes from a woman in her twenties or thirties in good health and CMV-seropositive. The CDR3 region is CASTKIAGAFNEQFF. The CDR3 nucleotides read TGTGCCAGCACAAAAATAGCGGGAGCTTTCAATGAGCAGTTCTTC.